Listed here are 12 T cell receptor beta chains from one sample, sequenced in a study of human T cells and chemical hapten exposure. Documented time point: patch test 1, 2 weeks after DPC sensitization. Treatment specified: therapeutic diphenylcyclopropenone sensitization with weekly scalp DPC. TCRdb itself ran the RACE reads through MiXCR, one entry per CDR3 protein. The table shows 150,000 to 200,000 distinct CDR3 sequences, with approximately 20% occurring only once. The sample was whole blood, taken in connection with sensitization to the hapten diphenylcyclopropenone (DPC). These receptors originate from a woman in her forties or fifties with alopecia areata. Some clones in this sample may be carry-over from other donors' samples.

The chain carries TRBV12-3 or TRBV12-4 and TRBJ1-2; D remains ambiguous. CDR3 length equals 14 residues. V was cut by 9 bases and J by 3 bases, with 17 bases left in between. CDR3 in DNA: TGTGCCAGTTGGTGGGAAGGGTCCCACTATGGCTACACCTTC. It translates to CASWWEGSHYGYTF.

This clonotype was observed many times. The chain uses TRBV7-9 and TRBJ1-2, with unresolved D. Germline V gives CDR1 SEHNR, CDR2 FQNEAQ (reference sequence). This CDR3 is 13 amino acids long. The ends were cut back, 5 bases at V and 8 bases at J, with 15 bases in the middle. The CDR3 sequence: CASSLQAATGYTF. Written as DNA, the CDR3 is TGTGCCAGCAGCCTCCAGGCGGCGACCGGCTACACCTTC.

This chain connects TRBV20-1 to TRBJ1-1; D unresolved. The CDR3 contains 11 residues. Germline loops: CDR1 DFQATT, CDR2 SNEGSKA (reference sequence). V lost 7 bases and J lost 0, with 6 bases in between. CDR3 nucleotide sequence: TGCAGTGGGGCTCTGAACACTGAAGCTTTCTTT. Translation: CSGALNTEAFF.

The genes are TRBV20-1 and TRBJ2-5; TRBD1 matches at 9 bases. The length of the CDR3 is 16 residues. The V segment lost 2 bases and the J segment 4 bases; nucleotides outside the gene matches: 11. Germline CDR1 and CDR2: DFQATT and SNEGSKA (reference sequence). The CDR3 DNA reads TGCAGTGCTAGACGATACGGACAGGGGATGAGAGAGACCCAGTACTTC. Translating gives CSARRYGQGMRETQYF.

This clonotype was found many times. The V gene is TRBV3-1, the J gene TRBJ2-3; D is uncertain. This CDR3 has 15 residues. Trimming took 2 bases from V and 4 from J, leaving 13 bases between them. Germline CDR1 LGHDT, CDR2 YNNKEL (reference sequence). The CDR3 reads CASSQTFKPADTQYF. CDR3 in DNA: TGTGCCAGCAGCCAAACCTTCAAGCCGGCAGATACGCAGTATTTT.

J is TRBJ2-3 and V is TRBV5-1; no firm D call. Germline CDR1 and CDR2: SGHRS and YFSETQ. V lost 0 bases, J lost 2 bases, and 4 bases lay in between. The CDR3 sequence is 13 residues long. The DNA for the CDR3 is TGCGCCAGCAGCTTGGCCCCCACAGATACGCAGTATTTT. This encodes CASSLAPTDTQYF.

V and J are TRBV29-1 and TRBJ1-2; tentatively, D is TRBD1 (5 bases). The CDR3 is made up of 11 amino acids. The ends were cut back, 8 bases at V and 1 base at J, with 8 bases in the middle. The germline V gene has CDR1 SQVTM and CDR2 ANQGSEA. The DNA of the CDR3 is TGCAGCAAGACAGATAACTATGGCTACACCTTC. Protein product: CSKTDNYGYTF.

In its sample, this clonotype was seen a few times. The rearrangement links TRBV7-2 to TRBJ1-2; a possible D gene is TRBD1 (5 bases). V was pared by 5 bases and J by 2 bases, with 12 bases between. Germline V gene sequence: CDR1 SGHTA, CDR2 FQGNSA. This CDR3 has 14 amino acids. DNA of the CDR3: TGTGCCAGCAGCATCCCGGGGCTCAACTATGGCTACACCTTC. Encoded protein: CASSIPGLNYGYTF.

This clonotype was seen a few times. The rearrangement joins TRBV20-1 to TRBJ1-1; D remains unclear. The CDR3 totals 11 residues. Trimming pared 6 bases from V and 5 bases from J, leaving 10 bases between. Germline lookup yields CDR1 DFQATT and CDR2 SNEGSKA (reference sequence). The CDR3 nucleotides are TGCAGTGCCCCAACCGTTACTGAAGCTTTCTTT. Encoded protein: CSAPTVTEAFF.

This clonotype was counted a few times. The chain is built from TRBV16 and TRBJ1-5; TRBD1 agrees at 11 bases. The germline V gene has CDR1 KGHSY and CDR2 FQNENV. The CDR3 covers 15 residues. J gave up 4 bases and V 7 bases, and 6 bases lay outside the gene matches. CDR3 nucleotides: TGTGCCAGCACCCCGGGACAGGGGGGGAATCAGCCCCAGCATTTT. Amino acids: CASTPGQGGNQPQHF.

The CDR3 coding sequence is TGCGCCAGCAGCCACGGCGGAGTTGAAGCTTTCTTT. Amino acids: CASSHGGVEAFF. The rearrangement joins TRBV5-1 to TRBJ1-1; D remains unclear. Germline CDR1 reads SGHRS; CDR2 reads YFSETQ. With 4 bases removed from V and 7 bases from J, the gap between germline ends came to 11 bases. CDR3 length: 12 residues.

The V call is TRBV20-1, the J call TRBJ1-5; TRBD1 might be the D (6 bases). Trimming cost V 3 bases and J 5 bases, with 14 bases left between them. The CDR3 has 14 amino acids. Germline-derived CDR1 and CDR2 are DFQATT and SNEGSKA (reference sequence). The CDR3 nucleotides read TGCAGTGCTAGCCTGGGGGCATTGGATCAGCCCCAGCATTTT. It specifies CSASLGALDQPQHF.